This TCR beta chain was observed in a study of blood T cell repertoires in COVID-19 (TCRdb year 2020). Study-level background: Samples covering the acute and convalescent phases of COVID-19 were provided by collaborators in the United States, Italy and Spain. The prospective study material was composed of cDNA or gDNA derived from T cells, B-cell-depleted T cells, or PBMCs. The samples were drawn from two sources: the first 160 participants of the ongoing ImmuneRACE study, and 1,254 subjects contributed by 6 global collaborators. The repertoires were released in a freely available public database meant as a resource for research on the immune response to SARS-CoV-2. Sample metadata almost always included a de-identified subject ID, COVID-19 status, age in years and sex. Where available, HLA class I and class II types were obtained from metadata supplied by the sample provider rather than from assay-based typing. Subjects who had been exposed to COVID-19, were actively infected with it, or had recovered from it provided the deeply sampled blood TCRbeta repertoires that made up the dataset.

The full study reports these points: The quantity of clinical and demographic metadata differed by source and by participant and was supplied without curation.

TCRbeta CDR3 regions were amplified from genomic DNA using the immunoSEQ Assay, a bias-controlled multiplex PCR. The authors processed their data as follows. Within the assay, amplification of reference gene primers was used to estimate how many nucleated cells each sample contained. Sequence reads were collapsed and filtered to measure the absolute abundance of every unique TCRbeta CDR3 rearrangement. Productive Simpson clonality was computed per sample as the square root of Simpson's diversity index over productive rearrangements. This immuneACCESS table, as held by TCRdb, lists in-frame sequences with V and J called but not all clones. Of the missing ones, under half trace to an unresolved V gene in checked studies; the others have no known cause. V, J and clone size are taken as reported in that table, and D and trimming were inferred from the DNA itself. The sample table contains 250,000 to 300,000 clones; only one count was recorded for roughly 90% of them. 12% of the sample rests with the top ten.

V and J lose 3 bases and 9 bases, and a span of 3 bases separates them. CDR1 and CDR2 (SGHAT, FQNNGV) derive from the germline V gene. Including the terminal cysteine and phenylalanine, the CDR3 comprises 10 residues. Of the read, only the CDR3 DNA is kept; its 30 bases are in frame from base 1. At one collaborating source in Seattle, patients were enrolled during active infection and were followed longitudinally through the course of disease. Collaborating institutions collected whole blood in K2EDTA tubes following their own protocols. For TCRbeta analysis, collaborators shipped samples in one of three forms: frozen whole blood, isolated PBMCs, or DNA extracted from either of those sample types. Of note for this clone: The antigen this receptor binds is unknown. Base qualities are not provided; no much larger clone lies one nucleotide away.

Specimen: peripheral blood. The TCR sequence derives from a woman aged 25 to 39 with COVID-19, enrolled during active disease. The rearranged chain carries TRBV11-2 and TRBJ2-1; a confident D gene designation cannot be given. The DNA is TGTGCCAGCAGCTTTAGTGAGCAGTTCTTC. It encodes CASSFSEQFF.